Each of the 17 T cell receptor beta chains below was sequenced from the same sample in a study of cytomegalovirus exposure and HLA in healthy donors. Both 60 Vbeta primers and 13 Jbeta primers went into the PCR. Generated by immunoSEQ multiplex PCR, the TCRdb table keeps only in-frame clones and is missing some. The repertoire holds about 160,000 clones, with roughly 76% as singletons. Sequenced input: PBMCs. Receptors were obtained from a woman aged 50 to 60 in good health and CMV-seronegative.

CDR3 bases: TGTGCCAGCAGCTTAGCACTAGCGGGGGGAGCAGATACGCAGTATTTT. Translating it yields CASSLALAGGADTQYF. The chain uses TRBV7-2 and TRBJ2-3, with TRBD2 matching over 12 bases. The length of the CDR3 is 16 residues. V gave up 0 bases and J gave up 4 bases; unmatched junction bases: 2. CDR1 is SGHTA and CDR2 is FQGNSA in the germline V gene.

The chain links TRBV29-1 to TRBJ2-1, with a possible D match to TRBD1 (5 bases). V gave up 6 bases and J gave up 9 bases, with 15 bases separating them. There are 12 residues in the CDR3. Germline CDR1 SQVTM, CDR2 ANQGSEA. The DNA for the CDR3 is TGCAGCGTCATCCCAAGGGGAATTGAGCAGTTCTTC. This encodes CSVIPRGIEQFF.

The V call is TRBV7-2, the J call TRBJ2-7, with 7 bases lining up with TRBD1. Trimming at V came to 5 bases and at J to 0 bases, leaving 7 bases not matched to a gene. The CDR3 is 15 amino acids. Looked up from germline, CDR1 is SGHTA and CDR2 is FQGNSA. DNA of the CDR3: TGTGCCAGCAGCGAGGGGGCAGCTCCCTCCTACGAGCAGTACTTC. This encodes CASSEGAAPSYEQYF.

Comments on this clone: At one of its ends the junction is not consistent with the germline gene, which may arise from a read error. This chain connects TRBV7-9 to TRBJ2-7; D possibly corresponds to TRBD2 (6 bases). The CDR3 sequence is 15 residues long. Germline CDR1 and CDR2: SEHNR and FQNEAQ (reference sequence). In nucleotides, the CDR3 is TGTTCCAGCAGCTGGGGCATGGGGGGAGGAGGCGAGCAGTACTTC. Translation: CSSSWGMGGGGEQYF.

V and J are TRBV7-2 and TRBJ2-7, with TRBD2 matching 11 bases. J gave up 4 bases and V 3 bases, and 8 bases lay outside the gene matches. This CDR3 comprises 16 residues. Germline V gene lookup returns CDR1 SGHTA and CDR2 FQGNSA. The CDR3 nucleotides read TGTGCCAGCAGCTTCCACGCTAGCGGGGGGACGTACGAGCAGTACTTC. This codes for CASSFHASGGTYEQYF. The full variable domain, rest sourced from reference TRBV7-2 and TRBJ2-7, is GAGVSQSPSNKVTEKGKDVELRCDPISGHTALYWYRQSLGQGLEFLIYFQGNSAPDKSGLPSDRFSAERTGGSVSTLTIQRTQQEDSAVYLCASSFHASGGTYEQYFGPGTRLTVT.

The rearrangement joins TRBV28 to TRBJ2-5; 8 bases align to TRBD1. Trimming took 3 bases from V and 11 from J; bases not matched to a gene: 14. Germline loops: CDR1 MDHEN, CDR2 SYDVKM. The CDR3 length is 15 residues. The CDR3 loop reads CASSFRQGPSQEQYF. The CDR3 region has the DNA TGTGCCAGCAGTTTCCGACAGGGGCCCTCACAGGAGCAGTACTTC.

This chain links TRBV9 with TRBJ1-2; D uncertain. The CDR3 totals 15 residues. Germline V lookup: CDR1 SGDLS, CDR2 YYNGEE. Trimming removed 0 bases from V and 14 bases from J, with 23 bases in between. CDR3 protein: CASSVARGFSTLKTF. The CDR3, as DNA: TGTGCCAGCAGCGTAGCTCGGGGTTTTTCCACCCTCAAGACCTTC.

V is TRBV4-3 and J is TRBJ2-1; 9 bases agree with TRBD2. V dropped 0 bases and J dropped 9; count of bases not matched to a gene: 12. CDR1 and CDR2 (germline): LGHNA, YSLEER. This CDR3 contains 17 residues. The chain's CDR3 is CASSQDNSGSWSGEQFF. The CDR3 bases are TGCGCCAGCAGCCAAGATAATAGCGGGAGTTGGTCGGGTGAGCAGTTCTTC.

This clone occurred once. This chain joins TRBV19 and TRBJ2-5; 7 nucleotides agree with TRBD1. V shed 9 bases, J shed 1 base, and the junction held 2 bases outside the gene matches. CDR3 size: 12 residues. Germline CDR1 is LNHDA and CDR2 is SQIVND (reference sequence). CDR3 region: CASDRVQETQYF. As DNA, the CDR3 is TGTGCCAGCGACAGGGTCCAAGAGACCCAGTACTTC.

The rearrangement joins TRBV7-8 to TRBJ1-1, with no clear D. The V and J ends lost 2 bases and 1 base respectively, with 8 bases between them. CDR1 is SGHVS, CDR2 FQNEAQ, per germline. There are 14 residues in the CDR3. Written as DNA, the CDR3 is TGTGCCAGCAGCTTAATCGACACGAACACTGAAGCTTTCTTT. As protein: CASSLIDTNTEAFF.

This chain connects TRBV4-3 to TRBJ1-2, with D possibly TRBD1 on 6 matching bases. This CDR3 region has 15 residues. The V end was cut by 1 base, the J end by 6 bases, with 15 bases between. Germline-derived CDR1 and CDR2 are LGHNA and YSLEER. CDR3 DNA: TGCGCCAGCAGCCAAGTATCAGGGGCTGGTAATGGCTACACCTTC. It codes for CASSQVSGAGNGYTF.

This chain uses TRBV7-9 with TRBJ2-5; D is undetermined. Germline lookup yields CDR1 SEHNR and CDR2 FQNEAQ (reference sequence). The CDR3 has 13 amino acids. The V end lost 5 bases, the J end lost 0 bases, and 7 bases lay between the germline ends. DNA for the CDR3: TGTGCCAGCAGCCCCCGGGACCAAGAGACCCAGTACTTC. Translating it yields CASSPRDQETQYF.

This sequence joins TRBV6-5 and TRBJ2-1; weak D call: TRBD1 (6 bases). The V gene's germline CDR1 is MNHEY and CDR2 SVGAGI. Trimming cost V 5 bases and J 6 bases, with 17 bases left between them. The CDR3 covers 15 residues. CDR3 nucleotide sequence: TGTGCCAGCAGTCCCCTCGACAGGAAGAGCAATGAGCAGTTCTTC. Protein sequence: CASSPLDRKSNEQFF.

The chain combines TRBV10-3 with TRBJ2-3; TRBD1 matches 9 bases. The CDR3 is 14 residues long. The V and J ends lost 5 bases and 3 bases, in that order; junction bases with no gene match: 3. Germline-derived CDR1 and CDR2 are ENHRY and SYGVKD. CDR3: CAISLTGGTDTQYF. DNA of the CDR3: TGTGCCATCAGTCTGACAGGGGGGACAGATACGCAGTATTTT.

This chain connects TRBV28 to TRBJ2-1; a weak D match, TRBD1 (8 bases). The CDR3 loop spans 17 amino acids. The germline CDR1 and CDR2 sequences are MDHEN and SYDVKM. The V and J ends lost 6 bases and 7 bases respectively, with 25 bases between them. The CDR3 here is CASRGGVDRASGNEQFF. In DNA form, the CDR3 reads TGTGCCAGCAGGGGGGGGGTGGACAGGGCGAGTGGGAATGAGCAGTTCTTC.

CDR3: CSVRAQGDTEAFF. The CDR3 DNA reads as TGCAGCGTCCGAGCACAGGGCGACACTGAAGCTTTCTTT. The chain is built from TRBV29-1 and TRBJ1-1; D possibly corresponds to TRBD1 (6 bases). Germline V gene data show CDR1 as SQVTM and CDR2 as ANQGSEA. CDR3 length equals 13 residues. Trimming shortened V by 6 bases and J by 3 bases, and 14 bases separated the two germline ends.

This rearrangement joins TRBV5-3 to TRBJ1-5, with TRBD1 matching 10 bases. TRBV5-3 is annotated as an ORF whose role is uncertain. J gave up 13 bases and V 3 bases, and 16 bases lay outside the gene matches. The CDR3 sequence is 16 residues long. CDR3 amino acids: CARSYGPGQGTPTQHF. DNA of the CDR3: TGTGCCAGAAGCTACGGACCGGGACAGGGGACCCCAACGCAGCATTTT.